The next 26 T cell receptor beta chains were all read from a single sample in a study of Graves' ophthalmopathy and Graves' hyperthyroidism. RNA transcripts were the source from which TCR beta CDR3 regions were amplified. Scientists carried out first-round RT-PCR using HTBI primers and then a second-round multiplex PCR. One entry per CDR3 protein results from TCRdb running MiXCR on the multiplex PCR reads. The sample has under 250,000 distinct CDR3 sequences; 25% to 30% are singletons. Source material: peripheral blood. The receptors derive from a man aged 45 to 65 with Graves' ophthalmopathy.

The chain recombines TRBV6-1 with TRBJ2-7; D remains unclear. V dropped 6 bases and J dropped 5 bases, with 8 bases sitting between them. CDR1 is MNHNS, CDR2 SASEGT, per germline. The length of the CDR3 is 11 residues. The CDR3 region has the DNA TGTGCCAGCAGAGGAATGGACGAGCAGTACTTC. Translated: CASRGMDEQYF.

This clonotype was recorded at least ten times. The chain recombines TRBV15 with TRBJ1-3; 8 positions agree with TRBD1. Germline V lookup: CDR1 LNHNV, CDR2 YYDKDF (reference sequence). CDR3 length: 17 amino acids. The J segment lost 2 bases and the V segment lost 0 bases, leaving 6 bases of the junction unmatched. CDR3 amino acids: CATSRDLPGQAGNTIYF. The CDR3 bases are TGTGCCACCAGCAGAGATTTGCCGGGACAGGCTGGAAACACCATATATTTT.

This clonotype was seen repeatedly, ten times or more. V usage is TRBV27 and J usage is TRBJ2-5; D may match TRBD1 or TRBD2 (7 bases each). Germline-derived CDR1 and CDR2 are MNHEY and SMNVEV (reference sequence). This CDR3 has 14 residues. With 3 bases removed from V and 4 bases from J, the gap between germline ends came to 12 bases. CDR3: CASSFRGEGETQYF. The DNA for the CDR3 is TGTGCCAGCAGTTTCAGGGGGGAGGGAGAGACCCAGTACTTC.

This clonotype was counted ten times or more. The gene calls are TRBV28 and TRBJ1-3, with no clear D. Germline assignment: CDR1 MDHEN and CDR2 SYDVKM. CDR3 length: 16 residues. V was clipped by 4 bases and J by 1 base, with 14 bases between them. The CDR3 loop reads CASSSAGLESGNTIYF. CDR3 nucleotide sequence: TGTGCCAGCAGTTCGGCGGGTTTAGAGTCTGGAAACACCATATATTTT.

This chain joins TRBV11-2 and TRBJ2-5, with no clear D. The CDR3 consists of 16 residues. Germline V gives CDR1 SGHAT, CDR2 FQNNGV. The germline V and J ends were trimmed by 5 bases and 5 bases, with 21 bases remaining between them. The CDR3, as DNA: TGTGCCAGCAGCCCCAAGCCTGGTGGGGTAGGTGAGACCCAGTACTTC. It is translated as CASSPKPGGVGETQYF.

This clonotype has ten or more counts. V and J are TRBV28 and TRBJ2-5; TRBD2 might be the D (6 bases). The CDR3 is 14 amino acids. The germline gives CDR1 MDHEN, CDR2 SYDVKM. The V and J ends lost 7 bases and 1 base respectively, with 13 bases between them. CDR3 protein: CASKGPGGQETQYF. Here the CDR3 DNA reads TGTGCCAGCAAAGGGCCCGGGGGCCAAGAGACCCAGTACTTC.

This clonotype was picked up a small number of times. The chain uses TRBV28 and TRBJ2-7; no firm D call. CDR3 length equals 14 residues. The V end was cut by 1 base, the J end by 5 bases, with 12 bases between. Germline assignment: CDR1 MDHEN and CDR2 SYDVKM. For the CDR3, the DNA is TGTGCCAGCAGTTTATCCGCTTACTTCAACGAGCAGTACTTC. Its protein is CASSLSAYFNEQYF.

This clonotype was counted ten times or more. The rearrangement uses TRBV19 and TRBJ1-5; D uncertain. Germline V gene data show CDR1 as LNHDA and CDR2 as SQIVND (reference sequence). Between the trimmed V and J ends, which lost 1 base and 6 bases, there was a span of 4 bases. CDR3 length: 12 amino acids. CDR3 sequence: CASSIGGQPQHF. CDR3 coding DNA: TGTGCCAGTAGTATAGGGGGTCAGCCCCAGCATTTT.

CDR3 nucleotide sequence: TGTGCCAGCAGTTTAACGGTCGGCAGCAACGGCTACACCTTC. Encoded protein: CASSLTVGSNGYTF. The J gene is TRBJ1-2, the V gene TRBV28; D uncertain. The CDR3 loop spans 14 amino acids. Between the trimmed V and J ends, which lost 2 bases and 8 bases, there was a span of 15 bases. Germline loops: CDR1 MDHEN, CDR2 SYDVKM.

This clonotype was picked up many times. The V call is TRBV28, the J call TRBJ1-6; the match to TRBD1 covers 8 bases. The CDR3 extends over 13 amino acids. The V segment lost 9 bases and the J segment 7 bases; nucleotides outside the gene matches: 5. In germline, CDR1 is MDHEN, CDR2 SYDVKM. The CDR3 here is CASLDRVNSPLHF. The CDR3 nucleotides read TGTGCCAGTCTGGACAGGGTCAATTCACCCCTCCACTTT.

There are many counts of this clonotype. Because the CDR3 is missing its conserved closing phenylalanine or tryptophan, this is likely a read error. The chain uses TRBV12-3 or TRBV12-4 and TRBJ1-1; 10 bases fit TRBD1. The CDR3 is made up of 16 amino acids. V shed 3 bases, J shed 0 bases, and the junction held 4 bases outside the gene matches. The CDR3 region has the DNA TGTGCCAGCAGTTTGGGACAGGGGAGGGTGAACACTGAAGCTTTCTCT. Residues: CASSLGQGRVNTEAFS.

V and J are TRBV10-3 and TRBJ2-5, with 8 bases identical to TRBD2. CDR1 and CDR2 from the germline V gene are ENHRY and SYGVKD. V dropped 10 bases and J dropped 5; count of bases not matched to a gene: 15. The CDR3 sequence is 15 residues long. In DNA, the CDR3 is TGTGCCACCACTGGACAGTCGGGAGGGGTGGAGACCCAGTACTTC. This translates into CATTGQSGGVETQYF.

This rearrangement joins TRBV6-2 or TRBV6-3 to TRBJ2-4; D possibly uses TRBD1 or TRBD2 (6 bases each). The V gene's germline CDR1 is MNHEY and CDR2 SVGEGT. V dropped 0 bases and J dropped 6 bases, with 9 bases sitting between them. The CDR3 loop spans 14 amino acids. CDR3: CASSYSQGGNIQYF. The CDR3 DNA sequence: TGTGCCAGCAGTTACTCACAGGGAGGAAACATTCAGTACTTC.

The chain is built from TRBV29-1 and TRBJ2-7; TRBD2 might be the D (6 bases). CDR3 length: 11 residues. Germline values: CDR1 SQVTM, CDR2 ANQGSEA. The V end was cut by 3 bases, the J end by 6 bases, with 9 bases between. This CDR3 is CSVEGGGEQYF. CDR3 bases: TGCAGCGTTGAGGGGGGAGGCGAGCAGTACTTC.

The chain combines TRBV14 with TRBJ1-1, with no clear D. The CDR3 contains 13 residues. Germline V gives CDR1 SGHDN, CDR2 FVKESK. Trimming removed 4 bases at V and 6 bases at J, with 12 bases between. This CDR3 is CASSRVRLAEAFF. In DNA, the CDR3 is TGTGCCAGCAGCCGGGTCAGGCTTGCTGAAGCTTTCTTT.

This clonotype appeared many times. The genes are TRBV15 and TRBJ1-6; no clear D. The CDR3 spans 14 residues. The V and J ends lost 0 bases and 9 bases respectively, with 9 bases between them. Germline CDR1 reads LNHNV; CDR2 reads YYDKDF (reference sequence). The CDR3 protein is CATSRDHIGSPLHF. The CDR3 nucleotides read TGTGCCACCAGCAGAGATCATATTGGTTCACCCCTCCACTTT.

This chain links TRBV12-3 or TRBV12-4 with TRBJ2-7, with 8 bases lining up with TRBD2. CDR3 length equals 12 residues. The trim removed 6 bases at V and 12 bases at J, leaving 10 bases unmatched. The CDR3 nucleotides are TGTGCCAGCAGCACAACTAGCGGCCGGGTGTACTTC. Protein product: CASSTTSGRVYF.

This clonotype is a singleton in its sample. CDR3 region: CASKTRGSGGNQPQHF. As DNA, the CDR3 is TGTGCCAGTAAAACCAGGGGGTCGGGAGGCAATCAGCCCCAGCATTTT. V is TRBV9 and J is TRBJ1-5; TRBD1 agrees at 7 bases. This CDR3 contains 16 residues. With V trimmed by 8 bases and J by 2 bases, 13 bases remained unmatched. CDR1 and CDR2 from the germline V gene are SGDLS and YYNGEE.

Only one count was recorded for this clonotype. V and J are TRBV6-1 and TRBJ2-7, with D tentatively TRBD2 (6 bases). This CDR3 region has 15 residues. V shed 8 bases and J shed 1 base, with 18 bases lying between them. CDR1 and CDR2 from the germline V gene are MNHNS and SASEGT. This chain's CDR3 is CASSNRRGGSYEQYF. CDR3 DNA sequence: TGTGCCAGCTCCAATCGGCGGGGCGGATCCTACGAGCAGTACTTC.

The gene calls are TRBV5-1 and TRBJ2-7; no reliable D call. The CDR3 loop spans 14 amino acids. V gave up 0 bases and J gave up 5 bases, with 12 bases separating them. Germline loops: CDR1 SGHRS, CDR2 YFSETQ. The CDR3 sequence: CASSLGSSVNEQYF. The CDR3 coding sequence is TGCGCCAGCAGCTTGGGGTCTAGTGTCAACGAGCAGTACTTC.

In its sample, this clonotype was seen many times. The V gene is TRBV7-2, the J gene TRBJ2-5, with a tentative D call TRBD2 (6 bases). The germline CDR1 and CDR2 sequences are SGHTA and FQGNSA. V gave up 2 bases and J gave up 4 bases, with 8 bases separating them. The CDR3 has 13 residues. The CDR3 DNA sequence: TGTGCCAGCAGCTTACTGACTAGAGAGACCCAGTACTTC. This gives the protein CASSLLTRETQYF.

This clonotype was seen ten or more times. This chain links TRBV20-1 with TRBJ1-1, with D possibly TRBD1 on 6 matching bases. The CDR3 covers 13 residues. Deletions cut 6 bases from V and 3 bases from J, with 14 bases between. Per germline, CDR1 DFQATT and CDR2 SNEGSKA (reference sequence). CDR3: CSAAGQYDTEAFF. DNA for the CDR3: TGCAGTGCCGCAGGACAGTATGACACTGAAGCTTTCTTT.

The chain links TRBV6-4 to TRBJ1-1; 7 bases are a match to TRBD1. CDR1 is MRHNA and CDR2 is SNTAGT in the germline V gene. The CDR3 is 15 amino acids. The V segment lost 5 bases and the J segment 0 bases; nucleotides outside the gene matches: 6. CDR3 nucleotides: TGTGCCAGCAGTTACAGGCAGGGGGTGAACACTGAAGCTTTCTTT. Encoded protein: CASSYRQGVNTEAFF.

There are many counts of this clonotype. This rearrangement joins TRBV7-2 to TRBJ2-3; 12 nucleotides agree with TRBD2. CDR1 and CDR2 from the germline V gene are SGHTA and FQGNSA. Unmatched junction bases numbered 4, after V lost 4 bases and J lost 5 bases. The CDR3 totals 15 residues. CDR3 in amino acids: CASSYQGLAGDTQYF. CDR3 nucleotides: TGTGCCAGCAGCTACCAGGGACTAGCGGGAGATACGCAGTATTTT.

The chain joins TRBV27 to TRBJ2-7; the D gene is possibly TRBD2 (5 bases). The V gene lost 2 bases and the J gene lost 6 bases, with 11 bases spanning the gap. The CDR3 loop spans 13 amino acids. The V gene's germline CDR1 is MNHEY and CDR2 SMNVEV (reference sequence). CDR3 in amino acids: CASSLGGFGEQYF. The CDR3 region has the DNA TGTGCCAGCAGTTTAGGAGGCTTCGGCGAGCAGTACTTC.

The chain has TRBV5-1 and TRBJ1-2, with 7 bases aligning to TRBD1. Germline CDR1 and CDR2: SGHRS and YFSETQ. This CDR3 is 14 amino acids long. V was clipped by 3 bases and J by 4 bases; unmatched bases: 6. The CDR3 sequence: CASSSGTDSYGYTF. The CDR3 DNA reads as TGCGCCAGCAGCTCCGGGACAGACTCCTATGGCTACACCTTC.